This TCR beta chain was documented in a study of blood T cell repertoires in COVID-19. On the study more broadly: Samples taken during acute and convalescent COVID-19 were collected in the United States, Italy and Spain. Sources were T cells, B-cell-depleted T cells, or PBMCs; the material itself was cDNA or gDNA.

The table lists this clone with a few counts. Source study methods: Estimated nucleated cell counts came from reference gene primer amplification. The assay was immunoSEQ multiplex PCR, and TCRdb's table has in-frame clones only and misses some. V, J and clone size were drawn from that table, and D and trimming were deduced from the DNA. This table has fewer than 300,000 clones, around 90% appearing once. The germline CDR1 and CDR2 sequences are SQVTM and ANQGSEA. V shed 0 bases and J shed 0 bases, with 11 bases lying between them. This CDR3 spans 15 amino acids. Sequenced sample: peripheral blood. The TCR sequence derives from a woman in her 30s with acute or convalescent COVID-19. The rearrangement uses TRBV29-1 and TRBJ1-1, with a weak D call TRBD1 (6 bases). CDR3 sequence reads: CSVEDTGQMNTEAFF. Here the CDR3 DNA reads TGCAGCGTTGAAGATACAGGACAGATGAACACTGAAGCTTTCTTT.